The source of this T cell receptor beta chain is a study of breast tumors, draining lymph nodes, adjacent tissues. Findings of the study overall: The data were judged consistent with most tumor T cells coming from lymph node and expanding in tumor.

Axillary draining lymph nodes of breast cancer patients supplied the node samples. To note about this clonotype: Its antigen is currently unknown.

This CDR3 comprises 13 residues. J was trimmed by 9 bases and V by 3 bases; bases with no gene match: 4. Germline values: CDR1 MGHRA, CDR2 YSYEKL. MiXCR was run by TCRdb on the multiplex PCR reads, yielding one entry per CDR3 protein. Among approximately 100,000 distinct CDR3 sequences, roughly 29% were seen once, and the ten largest hold approximately 5%. The gene calls are TRBV4-1 and TRBJ2-2; 7 bases are a match to TRBD1. Sequencing used axillary lymph node tissue. The source is a female donor with breast cancer. Some clones in this sample may be carry-over from other donors' samples. CDR3 in DNA: TGCGCCAGCAGCCACCACAGGGGTCGGGAGCTGTTTTTT. It codes for CASSHHRGRELFF.